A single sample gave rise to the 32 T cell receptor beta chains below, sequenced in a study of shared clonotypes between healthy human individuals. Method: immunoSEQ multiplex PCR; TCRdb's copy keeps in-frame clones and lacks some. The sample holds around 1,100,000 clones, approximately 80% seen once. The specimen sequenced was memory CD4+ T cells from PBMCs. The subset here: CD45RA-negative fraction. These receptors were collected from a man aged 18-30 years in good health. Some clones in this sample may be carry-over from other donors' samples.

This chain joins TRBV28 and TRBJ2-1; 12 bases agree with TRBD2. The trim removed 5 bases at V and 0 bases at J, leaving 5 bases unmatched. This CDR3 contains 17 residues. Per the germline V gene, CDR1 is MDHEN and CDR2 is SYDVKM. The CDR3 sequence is CASSGTSGSSSYNEQFF. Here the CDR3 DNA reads TGTGCCAGCAGTGGGACTAGCGGGTCCAGCTCCTACAATGAGCAGTTCTTC.

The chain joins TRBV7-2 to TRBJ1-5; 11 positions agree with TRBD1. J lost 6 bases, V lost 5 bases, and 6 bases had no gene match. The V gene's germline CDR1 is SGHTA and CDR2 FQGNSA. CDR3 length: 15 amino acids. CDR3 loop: CASSLGQGAGQPQHF. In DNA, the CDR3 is TGTGCCAGCAGCCTTGGACAGGGGGCAGGTCAGCCCCAGCATTTT.

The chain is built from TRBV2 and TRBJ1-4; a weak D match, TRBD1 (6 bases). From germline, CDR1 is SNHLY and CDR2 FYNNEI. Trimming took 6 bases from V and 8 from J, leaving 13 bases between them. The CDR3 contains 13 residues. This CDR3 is CASSATGNEKLFF. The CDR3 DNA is TGTGCCAGCAGCGCAACAGGGAACGAAAAACTGTTTTTT.

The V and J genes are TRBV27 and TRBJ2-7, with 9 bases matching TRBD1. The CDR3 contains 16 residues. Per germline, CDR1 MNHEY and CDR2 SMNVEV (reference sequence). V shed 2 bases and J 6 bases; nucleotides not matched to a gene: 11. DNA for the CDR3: TGTGCCAGCAGTTTACGGCCCGGGACAGGGTCCGCCGAGCAGTACTTC. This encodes CASSLRPGTGSAEQYF.

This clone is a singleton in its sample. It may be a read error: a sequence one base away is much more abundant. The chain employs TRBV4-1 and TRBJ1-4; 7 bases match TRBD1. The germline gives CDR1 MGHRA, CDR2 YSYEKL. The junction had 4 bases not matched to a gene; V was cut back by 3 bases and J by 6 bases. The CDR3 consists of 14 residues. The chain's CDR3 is CASSQTGTHEKLFF. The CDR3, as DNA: TGCGCCAGCAGCCAGACAGGGACGCATGAAAAACTGTTTTTT.

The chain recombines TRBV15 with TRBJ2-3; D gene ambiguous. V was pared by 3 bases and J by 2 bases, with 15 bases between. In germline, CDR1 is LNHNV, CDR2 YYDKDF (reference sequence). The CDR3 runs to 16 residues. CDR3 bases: TGTGCCACCAGCAGCGACACGGGTACGTCCACAGATACGCAGTATTTT. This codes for CATSSDTGTSTDTQYF.

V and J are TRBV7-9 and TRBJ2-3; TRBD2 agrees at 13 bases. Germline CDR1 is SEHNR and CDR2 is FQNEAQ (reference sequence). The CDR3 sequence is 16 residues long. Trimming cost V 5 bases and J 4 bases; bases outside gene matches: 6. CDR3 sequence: CASSPWTSGSADTQYF. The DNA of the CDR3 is TGTGCCAGCAGCCCTTGGACTAGCGGGAGTGCAGATACGCAGTATTTT.

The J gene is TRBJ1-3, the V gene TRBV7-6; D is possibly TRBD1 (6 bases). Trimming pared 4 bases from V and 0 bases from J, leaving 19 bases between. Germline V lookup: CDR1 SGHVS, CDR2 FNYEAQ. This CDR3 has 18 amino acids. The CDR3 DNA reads TGTGCCAGCAGCTCCAGAACGAGGGGGGACGGCTCTGGAAACACCATATATTTT. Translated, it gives CASSSRTRGDGSGNTIYF.

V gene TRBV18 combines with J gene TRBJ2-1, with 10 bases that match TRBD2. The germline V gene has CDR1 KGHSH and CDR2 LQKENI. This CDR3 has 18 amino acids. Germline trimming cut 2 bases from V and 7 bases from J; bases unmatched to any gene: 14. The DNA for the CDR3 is TGTGCCAGCTCACCAATGACCGCTCTAGCGGGAGAGGGTAATGAGCAGTTCTTC. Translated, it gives CASSPMTALAGEGNEQFF.

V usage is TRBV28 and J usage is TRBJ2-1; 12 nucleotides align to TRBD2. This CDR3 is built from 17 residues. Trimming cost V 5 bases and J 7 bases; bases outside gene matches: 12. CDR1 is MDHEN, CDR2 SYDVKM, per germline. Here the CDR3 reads CASSHGLAGGGRNEQFF. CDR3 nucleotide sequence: TGTGCCAGCAGTCACGGGCTAGCGGGAGGGGGGAGGAATGAGCAGTTCTTC.

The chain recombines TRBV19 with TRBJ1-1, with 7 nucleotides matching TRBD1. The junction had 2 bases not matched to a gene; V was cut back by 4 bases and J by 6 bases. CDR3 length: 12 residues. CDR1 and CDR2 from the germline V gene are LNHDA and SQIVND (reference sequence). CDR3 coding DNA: TGTGCCAGTAGTACAGGGGGTCCTGAAGCTTTCTTT. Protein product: CASSTGGPEAFF.

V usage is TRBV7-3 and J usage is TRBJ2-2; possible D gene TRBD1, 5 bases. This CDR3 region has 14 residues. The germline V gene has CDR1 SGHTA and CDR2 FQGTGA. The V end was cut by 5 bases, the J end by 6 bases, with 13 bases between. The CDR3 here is CASSSDSPPGELFF. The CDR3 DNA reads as TGTGCCAGCAGCAGCGACAGTCCTCCCGGGGAGCTGTTTTTT.

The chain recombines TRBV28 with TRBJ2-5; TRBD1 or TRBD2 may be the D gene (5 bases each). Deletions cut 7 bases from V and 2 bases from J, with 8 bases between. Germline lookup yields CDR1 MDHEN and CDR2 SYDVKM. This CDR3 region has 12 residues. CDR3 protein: CASTWGQETQYF. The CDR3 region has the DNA TGTGCCAGCACCTGGGGGCAAGAGACCCAGTACTTC.

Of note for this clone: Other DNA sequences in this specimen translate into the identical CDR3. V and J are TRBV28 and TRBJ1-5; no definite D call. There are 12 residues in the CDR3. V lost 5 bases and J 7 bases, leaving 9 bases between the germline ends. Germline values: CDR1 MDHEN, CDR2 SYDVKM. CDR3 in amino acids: CASSPLRQPQHF. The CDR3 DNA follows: TGTGCCAGCAGTCCTCTTAGGCAGCCCCAGCATTTT. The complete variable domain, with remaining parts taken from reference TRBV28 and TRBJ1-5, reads DVKVTQSSRYLVKRTGEKVFLECVQDMDHENMFWYRQDPGLGLRLIYFSYDVKMKEKGDIPEGYSVSREKKERFSLILESASTNQTSMYLCASSPLRQPQHFGDGTRLSIL.

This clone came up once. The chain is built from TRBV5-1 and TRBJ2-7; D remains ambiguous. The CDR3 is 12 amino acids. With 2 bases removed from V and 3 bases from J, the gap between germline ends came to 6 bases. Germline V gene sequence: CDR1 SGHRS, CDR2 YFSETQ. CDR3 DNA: TGCGCCAGCAGCTTAGAAAACTACGAGCAGTACTTC. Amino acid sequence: CASSLENYEQYF.

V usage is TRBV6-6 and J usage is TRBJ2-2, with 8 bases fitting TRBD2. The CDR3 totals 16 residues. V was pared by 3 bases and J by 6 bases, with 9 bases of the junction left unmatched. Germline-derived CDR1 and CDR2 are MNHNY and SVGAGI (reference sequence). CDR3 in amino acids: CASSYSSGSGPGELFF. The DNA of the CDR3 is TGTGCCAGCAGTTATTCGAGCGGGAGCGGGCCCGGGGAGCTGTTTTTT.

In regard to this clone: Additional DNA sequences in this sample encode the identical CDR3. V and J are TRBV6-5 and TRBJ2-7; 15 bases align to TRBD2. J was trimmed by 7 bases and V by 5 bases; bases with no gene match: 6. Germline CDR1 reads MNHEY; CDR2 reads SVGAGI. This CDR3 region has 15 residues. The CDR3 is CASSRTSGRAWEQYF. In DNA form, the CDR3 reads TGTGCCAGCAGTCGGACTAGCGGGAGGGCCTGGGAGCAGTACTTC.

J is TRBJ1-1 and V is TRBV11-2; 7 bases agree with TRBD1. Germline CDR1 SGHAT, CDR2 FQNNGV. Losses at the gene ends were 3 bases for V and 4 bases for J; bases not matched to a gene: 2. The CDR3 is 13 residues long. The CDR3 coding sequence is TGTGCCAGCAGCTTTTACAGGGGCACTGAAGCTTTCTTT. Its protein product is CASSFYRGTEAFF.

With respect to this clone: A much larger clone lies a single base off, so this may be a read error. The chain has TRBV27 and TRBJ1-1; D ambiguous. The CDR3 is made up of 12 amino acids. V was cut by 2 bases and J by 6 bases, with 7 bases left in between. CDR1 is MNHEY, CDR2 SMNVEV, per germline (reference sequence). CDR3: CASSLIGAEAFF. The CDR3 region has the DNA TGTGCCAGCAGTTTAATTGGGGCTGAAGCTTTCTTT.

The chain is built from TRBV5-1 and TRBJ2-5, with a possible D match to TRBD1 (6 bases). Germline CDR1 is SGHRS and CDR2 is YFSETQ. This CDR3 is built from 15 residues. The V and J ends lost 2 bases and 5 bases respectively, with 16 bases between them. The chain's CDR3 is CASSLPSLRGETQYF. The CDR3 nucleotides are TGCGCCAGCAGCTTACCTAGCTTGAGGGGGGAGACCCAGTACTTC. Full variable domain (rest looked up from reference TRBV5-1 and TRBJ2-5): KAGVTQTPRYLIKTRGQQVTLSCSPISGHRSVSWYQQTPGQGLQFLFEYFSETQRNKGNFPGRFSGRQFSNSRSEMNVSTLELGDSALYLCASSLPSLRGETQYFGPGTRLLVL.

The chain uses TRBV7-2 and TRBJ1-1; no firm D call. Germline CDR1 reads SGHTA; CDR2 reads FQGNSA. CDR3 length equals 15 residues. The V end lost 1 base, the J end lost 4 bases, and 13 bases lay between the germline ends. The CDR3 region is CASSLVGGGSTEAFF. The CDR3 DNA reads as TGTGCCAGCAGCTTAGTCGGTGGAGGGAGCACTGAAGCTTTCTTT.

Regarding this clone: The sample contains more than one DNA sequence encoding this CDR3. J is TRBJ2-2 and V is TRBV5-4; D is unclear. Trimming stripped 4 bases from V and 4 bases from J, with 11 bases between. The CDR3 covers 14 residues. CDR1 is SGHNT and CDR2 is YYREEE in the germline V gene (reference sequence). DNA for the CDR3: TGTGCCAGCAGCCAGCTGGGTTCCACCGGGGAGCTGTTTTTT. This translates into CASSQLGSTGELFF.

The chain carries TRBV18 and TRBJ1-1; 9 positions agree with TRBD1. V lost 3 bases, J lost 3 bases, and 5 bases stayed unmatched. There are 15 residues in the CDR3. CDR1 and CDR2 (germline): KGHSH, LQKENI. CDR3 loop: CASSPTGGFDTEAFF. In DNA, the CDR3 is TGTGCCAGCTCACCCACAGGGGGCTTTGACACTGAAGCTTTCTTT.

The CDR3 region is CASSSSGSHNEQFF. The DNA for the CDR3 is TGCGCCAGCAGCTCTAGCGGGAGCCACAATGAGCAGTTCTTC. This chain links TRBV5-1 with TRBJ2-1, with 10 bases fitting TRBD2. Germline assignment: CDR1 SGHRS and CDR2 YFSETQ. This CDR3 contains 14 residues. V dropped 3 bases and J dropped 5; count of bases not matched to a gene: 2.

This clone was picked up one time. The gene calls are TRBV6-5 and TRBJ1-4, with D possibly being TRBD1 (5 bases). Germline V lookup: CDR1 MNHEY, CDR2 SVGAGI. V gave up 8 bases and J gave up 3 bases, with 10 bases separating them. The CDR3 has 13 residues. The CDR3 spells CASQTGANEKLFF. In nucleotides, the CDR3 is TGTGCCAGCCAAACGGGGGCTAATGAAAAACTGTTTTTT.

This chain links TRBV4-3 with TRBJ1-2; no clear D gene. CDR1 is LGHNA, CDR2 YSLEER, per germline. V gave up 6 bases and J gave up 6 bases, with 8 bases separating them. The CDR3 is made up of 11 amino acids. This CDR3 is CASRGSHGYTF. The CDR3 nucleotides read TGCGCCAGCAGGGGCAGCCATGGCTACACCTTC.

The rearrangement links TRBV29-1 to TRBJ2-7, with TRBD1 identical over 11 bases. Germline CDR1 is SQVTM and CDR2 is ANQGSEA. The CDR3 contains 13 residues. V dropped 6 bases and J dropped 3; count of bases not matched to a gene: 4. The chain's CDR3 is CSVRTGGFYEQYF. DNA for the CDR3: TGCAGCGTGAGGACAGGGGGCTTCTACGAGCAGTACTTC.

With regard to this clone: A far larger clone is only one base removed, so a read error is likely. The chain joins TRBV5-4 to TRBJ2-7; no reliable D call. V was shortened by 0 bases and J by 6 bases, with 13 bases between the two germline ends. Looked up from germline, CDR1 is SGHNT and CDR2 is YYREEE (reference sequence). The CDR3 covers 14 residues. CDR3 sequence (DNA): TGTGCCAGCAGCTTGGTGCAATGGAAGGGCGAGCAGTACTTC. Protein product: CASSLVQWKGEQYF.

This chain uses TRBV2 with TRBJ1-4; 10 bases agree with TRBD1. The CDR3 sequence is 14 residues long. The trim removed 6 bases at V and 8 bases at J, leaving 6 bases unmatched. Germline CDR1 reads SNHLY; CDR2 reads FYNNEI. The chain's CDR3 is CASRAGTGEEKLFF. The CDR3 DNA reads TGTGCCAGCAGGGCCGGGACAGGGGAAGAAAAACTGTTTTTT.

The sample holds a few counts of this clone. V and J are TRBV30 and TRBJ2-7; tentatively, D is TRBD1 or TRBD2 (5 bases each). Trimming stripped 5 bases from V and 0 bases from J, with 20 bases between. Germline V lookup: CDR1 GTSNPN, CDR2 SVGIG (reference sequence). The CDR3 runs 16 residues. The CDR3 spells CAWRLEGRPSSYEQYF. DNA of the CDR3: TGTGCCTGGCGGCTTGAGGGGCGGCCGAGCTCCTACGAGCAGTACTTC.

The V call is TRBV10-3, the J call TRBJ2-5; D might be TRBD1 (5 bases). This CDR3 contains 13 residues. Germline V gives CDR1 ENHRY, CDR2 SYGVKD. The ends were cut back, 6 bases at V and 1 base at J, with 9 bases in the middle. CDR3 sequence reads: CAISTTAQETQYF. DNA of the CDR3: TGTGCCATCAGCACGACAGCCCAAGAGACCCAGTACTTC.

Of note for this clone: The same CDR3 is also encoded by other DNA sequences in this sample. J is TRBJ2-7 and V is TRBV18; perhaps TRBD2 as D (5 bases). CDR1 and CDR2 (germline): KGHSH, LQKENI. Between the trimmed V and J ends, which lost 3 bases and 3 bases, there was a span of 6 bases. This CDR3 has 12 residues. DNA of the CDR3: TGTGCCAGCTCACCCGACTACTACGAGCAGTACTTC. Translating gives CASSPDYYEQYF.